This passage covers 6 T cell receptor beta chains from one sample sequenced in a study of memory CD4+ T cells and cytomegalovirus serostatus. The sort gate was single viable CD3+CD4+CD8-CD45RO+ cells for memory CD4+ T cells. The method was immunoSEQ multiplex PCR; TCRdb's version includes in-frame clones alone and lacks a portion of them. The table lists around 99,000 clones, 80% of them singletons, with about 3.5% in the top ten. Sequencing used memory CD4+ T cells from blood. The receptors stem from an adult in good health and CMV-seropositive.

The chain joins TRBV29-1 to TRBJ1-2; 7 nucleotides agree with TRBD1. CDR1 and CDR2 (germline): SQVTM, ANQGSEA. Losses at the gene ends were 6 bases for V and 8 bases for J; bases not matched to a gene: 15. The CDR3 extends over 14 amino acids. In nucleotides, the CDR3 is TGCAGCGTAGAGGGGGCTCCCGATAAAGGAGGCTACACCTTC. It encodes CSVEGAPDKGGYTF.

The V and J genes are TRBV18 and TRBJ2-7; 14 bases match TRBD2. CDR1 is KGHSH and CDR2 is LQKENI in the germline V gene. Losses at the gene ends were 3 bases for V and 5 bases for J; bases not matched to a gene: 3. The CDR3 covers 15 residues. The CDR3 bases are TGTGCCAGCTCACCGGGGACTAGCGGGAGCAACGAGCAGTACTTC. Translating it yields CASSPGTSGSNEQYF.

The J gene is TRBJ2-7, the V gene TRBV1; the D call of TRBD1 is as the table states it, not checked on the DNA. TRBV1 is a known pseudogene. This CDR3 is 16 amino acids long. For the CDR3, the DNA is TGCACCAGCAGCCCGCGGTATAGGGGCCTCTCCTACGAGCAGTACTTC. This codes for CTSSPRYRGLSYEQYF.

This clone has just a few counts. This chain uses TRBV29-1 with TRBJ1-2; D is unclear. Germline loops: CDR1 SQVTM, CDR2 ANQGSEA. This CDR3 is built from 13 residues. V was cut by 2 bases and J by 0 bases, with 7 bases left in between. The CDR3 spells CSVEWWTNYGYTF. The CDR3 DNA reads as TGCAGCGTTGAATGGTGGACTAACTATGGCTACACCTTC.

CDR3 residues: CASSPTVDFTDTQYF. In DNA, the CDR3 is TGTGCCAGCAGCCCCACAGTGGATTTCACAGATACGCAGTATTTT. The chain combines TRBV9 with TRBJ2-3; D gene ambiguous. V was shortened by 4 bases and J by 2 bases, with 14 bases between the two germline ends. The CDR3 runs 15 residues. Germline V CDR1 and CDR2: SGDLS, YYNGEE.

This clone was seen many times. The junction and the germline gene differ at one end; a read error may be behind it. J is TRBJ1-2 and V is TRBV29-1, with D unresolved. Germline V CDR1 and CDR2: SQVTM, ANQGSEA. The CDR3 consists of 11 residues. CDR3 DNA sequence: TGCAGCGTGGAAGACCACTATGGCTACACCTTC. Its protein product is CSVEDHYGYTF.